Listed here is a single T cell receptor (beta chain). As yet, its antigen is unknown. The PCR employed 60 Vbeta primers together with 13 Jbeta primers. As originally analysed: An analysis that came later counted roughly 87 million unique TCR beta chains, approximately 10 million shared. Clones were sequenced by immunoSEQ multiplex PCR, and TCRdb holds only the in-frame ones, with some missing. The D gene and trimming were derived from the DNA, and the V and J assignments and clone size from that table. The data show 95,000 to 150,000 clones, roughly 15% seen once. This sample stems from a study of cytomegalovirus exposure and HLA in healthy donors. Study-wide results and limits: There were about 160 TCR beta chains listed as cytomegalovirus-associated. In a later analysis, TCR beta V- and J-gene trimming was associated with a missense DCLRE1C variant.

V lost 8 bases, J lost 6 bases, and 22 bases lay in between. Germline V gene sequence: CDR1 MNHNY, CDR2 SVGAGI (reference sequence). This CDR3 is built from 15 residues. The TCR sequence derives from a woman between 18 and 29 years old in good health and CMV-seronegative. Sequenced sample: PBMCs. V and J are TRBV6-6 and TRBJ1-2; D possibly corresponds to TRBD1 (5 bases). CDR3 protein: CASGAWWGVSHGYTF. The CDR3 region has the DNA TGTGCCAGCGGCGCCTGGTGGGGCGTCTCCCATGGCTACACCTTC.